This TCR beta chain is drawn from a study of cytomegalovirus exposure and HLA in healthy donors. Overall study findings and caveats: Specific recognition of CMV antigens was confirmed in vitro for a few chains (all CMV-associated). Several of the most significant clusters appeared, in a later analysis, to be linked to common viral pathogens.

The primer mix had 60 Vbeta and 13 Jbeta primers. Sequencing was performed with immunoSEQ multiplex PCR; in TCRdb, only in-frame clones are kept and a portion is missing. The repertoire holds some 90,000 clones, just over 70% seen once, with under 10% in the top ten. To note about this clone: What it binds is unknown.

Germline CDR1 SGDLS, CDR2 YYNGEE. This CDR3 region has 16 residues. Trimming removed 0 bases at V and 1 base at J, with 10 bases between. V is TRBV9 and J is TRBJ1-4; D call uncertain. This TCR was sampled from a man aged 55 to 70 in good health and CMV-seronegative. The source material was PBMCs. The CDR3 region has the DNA TGTGCCAGCAGCGTAGGAGGAGAGGTAACTAATGAAAAACTGTTTTTT. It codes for CASSVGGEVTNEKLFF. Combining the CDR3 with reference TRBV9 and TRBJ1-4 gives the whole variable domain DSGVTQTPKHLITATGQRVTLRCSPRSGDLSVYWYQQSLDQGLQFLIQYYNGEERAKGNILERFSAQQFPDLHSELNLSSLELGDSALYFCASSVGGEVTNEKLFFGSGTQLSVL.